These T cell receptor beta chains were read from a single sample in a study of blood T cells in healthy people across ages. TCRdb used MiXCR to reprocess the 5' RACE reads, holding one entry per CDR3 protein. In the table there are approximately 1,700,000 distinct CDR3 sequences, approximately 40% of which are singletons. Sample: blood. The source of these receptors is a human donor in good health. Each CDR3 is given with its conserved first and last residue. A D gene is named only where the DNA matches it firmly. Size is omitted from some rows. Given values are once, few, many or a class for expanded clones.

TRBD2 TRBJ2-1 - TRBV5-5 TGTGCCAGCAGCTTGGGGGGGGGAGACTCCAATGAGCAGTTCTTC CASSLGGGDSNEQFF
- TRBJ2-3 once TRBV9 TGTGCCAGCAGCGTATCTGCTCCATTCACAGATACGCAGTATTTT CASSVSAPFTDTQYF
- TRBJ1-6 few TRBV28 TGTGCCAGCAGCCACTTCCCAAAAACAACCTATAATTCACCCCTCCACTTT CASSHFPKTTYNSPLHF
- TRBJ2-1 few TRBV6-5 TGTGCCAGCAGTTACGACTTAGAGTACAATGAGCAGTTCTTC CASSYDLEYNEQFF
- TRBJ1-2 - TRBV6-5 TGTGCCAGCAGTTACGGACCCAGAGACTACACCTTC CASSYGPRDYTF
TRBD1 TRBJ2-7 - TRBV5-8 TGTGCCAGCATCGACCTTGGGGGACAGGAACCCTACGAGCAGTACTTC CASIDLGGQEPYEQYF
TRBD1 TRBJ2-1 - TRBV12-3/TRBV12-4 TGTGCCAGCAGTTTTCCCCTGGGACAGGGGTACAATGAGCAGTTCTTC CASSFPLGQGYNEQFF
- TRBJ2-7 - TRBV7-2 TGTGCCAGCAGCAGCCGCGGGACGGACGCCTACGAGCAGTACTTC CASSSRGTDAYEQYF
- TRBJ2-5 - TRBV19 TGTGCCAGTAGTTCCGGCAGGACAGAGACCCAGTACTTC CASSSGRTETQYF
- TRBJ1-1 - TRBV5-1 TGCGCCAGCAGCGTTCAGGACCAGGGCTATCAAGCTTTCTTT CASSVQDQGYQAFF
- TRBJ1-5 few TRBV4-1 TGCGCCAGCAGCCAAGATCCGTCAGGATACAATCAGCCCCAGCATTTT CASSQDPSGYNQPQHF
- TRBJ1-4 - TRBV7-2 TGTGCCAGCAGCTTAGCTGGGTTAGGGGAAAAACTGTTTTTT CASSLAGLGEKLFF
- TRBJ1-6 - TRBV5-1 TGCGCCAGCAGCTTGGCTGTAACGGGGAATTCACCCCTCCACTTT CASSLAVTGNSPLHF
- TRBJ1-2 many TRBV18 TGTGCCAGCTCTACAGGGCAGGCGGGCTACACCTTC CASSTGQAGYTF
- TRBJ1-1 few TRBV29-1 TGCAGCGTCACGACGGTTGAAGCTTTCTTT CSVTTVEAFF
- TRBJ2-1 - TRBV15 TGTGCCACCAGCAGAGGCCCTTGGGAGGTTAATGAGCAGTTCTTC CATSRGPWEVNEQFF
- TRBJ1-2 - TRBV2 TGTGCCAGCGCGATCCGGGGTTGGGGCTACACCTTC CASAIRGWGYTF
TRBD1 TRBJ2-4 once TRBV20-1 TGCAGTGCTAGACCGACAGGGGTTTTAGCCAAAAACATTCAGTACTTC CSARPTGVLAKNIQYF
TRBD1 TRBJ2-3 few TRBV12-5 TGTGCTAGTGGCTCCGGCCCGACAGGGAATACGCAGTATTTT CASGSGPTGNTQYF
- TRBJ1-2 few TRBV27 TGTGCCAGCAGTTTTGAGTGGGGCTATGGCTACACCTTC CASSFEWGYGYTF
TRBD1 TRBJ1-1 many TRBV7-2 TGTGCCAGCAGCCTCATGACAGGGGGCACTGAAGCTTTCTTT CASSLMTGGTEAFF
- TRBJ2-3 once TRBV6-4 TGTGCCAGCAGTGAAGGGGCAGGGCCCACAGATACGCAGTATTTT CASSEGAGPTDTQYF